This T cell receptor (beta chain) was recovered during a study of T-cell reconstitution after alpha-beta-depleted transplantation in children. Findings and limits, study-wide: At one year after transplant, newly produced T cells mostly accounted for T-cell counts and diversity.

Trimming cost V 2 bases and J 4 bases; bases outside gene matches: 7. Germline V gives CDR1 MNHEY, CDR2 SVGEGT. CDR3 length: 16 amino acids. This clonotype was seen a few times. Its antigen is unidentified. Preparation of the TCRbeta library involved a method that used unique molecular identifiers. TCRdb reanalysed the PCR reads using MiXCR and keeps one entry per CDR3 protein. This table has fewer than 550,000 distinct CDR3 sequences, about a sixth appearing once. The sequencing used PBMCs, mostly from graft donor cells, collected 360 days after TCRalphabeta/CD19-depleted stem cell transplant. This TCR was recovered from a boy under three years old who had a stem cell transplant for Wiskott-Aldrich syndrome, so the T cells may come from the graft donor. The genes are TRBV6-2 or TRBV6-3 and TRBJ2-7, with 11 bases fitting TRBD2. CDR3 loop: CASSYGPIAGGYEQYF. CDR3 nucleotides: TGTGCCAGCAGTTACGGACCTATAGCGGGAGGGTACGAGCAGTACTTC.